These T cell receptor beta chains were read from a single sample in a study of sequential checkpoint blockade in melanoma. Some clones are missing from TCRdb's copy, which holds only in-frame ones; the method was immunoSEQ multiplex PCR. The sample comprises more than 15,000 clones, over 60% of which are singletons, and 20% to 25% rests with the top ten. Here the sequenced sample was CD8+ T cells sorted from blood (inferred from file names), taken from a patient given nivolumab and ipilimumab in sequence. The receptor source for this set is a human donor with melanoma. Each CDR3 is given without its conserved first and last residue. The D gene is left open where the match is weak.

V	D	J	CDR3
TRBV4-3	NA	TRBJ2-3	ASSRSYSTAADTQY
TRBV6-1	NA	TRBJ1-4	ASSESPLSHFVGLF
TRBV5-4	TRBD1	TRBJ1-1	ASSGRQGSTEAF
TRBV6-6	NA	TRBJ2-2	ASKAGEPGELF
TRBV4-3	TRBD1	TRBJ2-5	ASSPLEQGDQETQY
TRBV9	TRBD2	TRBJ2-5	ASSVAGSGGALETQY
TRBV7-9	NA	TRBJ1-1	ASSFDSPAF
TRBV18	NA	TRBJ1-1	ASSPGGRTEAF
TRBV6-4	TRBD2	TRBJ2-5	AIPTSGRSKETQY
TRBV29-1	TRBD1	TRBJ2-7	SVERGQGSLYEQY
TRBV7-8	NA	TRBJ2-5	ASSLYGRTPWETQY
TRBV6-5	NA	TRBJ1-2	ASTPQGFNYGYT